One TCR beta chain is described in this entry. The table lists this clonotype with a few counts. The clone's antigen remains unknown. No much larger clone exists at a distance of one base, and base qualities are not known. TCR beta CDR3 regions were amplified from RNA transcripts for repertoire sequencing. A first-round RT-PCR used HTBI primers with the Qiagen OneStep RT-PCR kit, followed by a second-round multiplex PCR, size selection and purification. The libraries underwent paired-end sequencing with 100 bp reads on an Illumina HiSeq2000. Processing in the source paper ran as follows. SOAPnuke was used to process the reads, throwing out any read that had adapters, had uncalled bases, had a mean Phred below 15, or lacked an exact constant-primer or identifier match. COPE v1.2.5 was used to merge high-quality paired reads. Each unique nucleotide sequence was defined as a clonotype, and clonotypes were aligned to IMGT TRB V, D and J references with MiTCR v1.1. The analysis was limited to V-J combinations with a frequency above 0.0001, which together covered over 98% of repertoires. For each V-J combination, a TCR clonal expansion and chaos score was defined as F50 clonal expansion divided by the chaos observed in the TCRdist matrix. Welch's t-statistics and random forest were used to reduce features to about a dozen V-J combinations, which were fed into a naive Bayes classifier. The Morisita-Horn index was used to measure how similar the thyroid and blood repertoires were. The public sequencing data were trimmed at Q25 with fastp and processed into clonotypes with MiXCR by TCRdb, which kept only in-frame beta chains. Each entry merges the rows of one CDR3 protein and shows their most common DNA and genes. V and J calls and clone size were set by TCRdb, not the authors. A total of 350,000 to 450,000 distinct CDR3 sequences appear in this sample, 15% to 20% of them only once. The ten most abundant clones make up roughly 1.5% of the sample.

The source of the sample is a study of Graves' ophthalmopathy and Graves' hyperthyroidism (dated by TCRdb to the late 2010s). Background on the whole study: Peripheral blood samples were taken at the time of initial diagnosis, before any treatment was given. The study used TCR beta repertoire signatures to distinguish Graves' ophthalmopathy from Graves' hyperthyroidism and to predict progression to ophthalmopathy. In total, some 130 blood samples were TCR-sequenced: 43 ophthalmopathy, some 80 hyperthyroidism and about 17 hyperthyroidism-to-ophthalmopathy patients. To explore V-J signatures that separate ophthalmopathy from hyperthyroidism, a discovery set of about 96 patients was enrolled, consisting of 40 to 45 with ophthalmopathy and about 60 with stable hyperthyroidism. An independent validation cohort comprised 18 to 20 hyperthyroidism patients and 15 to 17 patients who later progressed from hyperthyroidism to ophthalmopathy. T-cell repertoires of thyroid tissue and blood were compared in over 5 hyperthyroidism patients. Following sample collection, hyperthyroidism patients were given methimazole at a starting dose of 30 mg daily, and ophthalmopathy patients were given high-dose intravenous methylprednisolone. The 75 to 100 discovery patients were divided at random into training and test sets in a 7:3 ratio. Points the paper makes about the study in general: The 13-signature model separated ophthalmopathy from stable hyperthyroidism with 87.88% sensitivity and 81.08% specificity in cross-validation, and 80%/75% in the test set. Most expanded thyroid clonotypes with frequency above 0.001 were also detected in blood, suggesting blood repertoires may reflect the thyroid immune response. In validation, the model predicted ophthalmopathy progression with roughly 68% sensitivity and 72.22% specificity; approximately 12 predicted patients were CT-confirmed with GO in a median of about 6.1 months. Sample size was not statistically predetermined, and group allocation was not concealed from the investigators.

V loses 5 bases, J loses 3 bases, and the germline ends lie 17 bases apart. The germline V gene specifies SGHTA as CDR1 and FQGNSA as CDR2. Including the terminal cysteine and phenylalanine, the CDR3 comprises 15 residues. CDR3 DNA only is kept here, 45 bases in frame from base 1. The ophthalmopathy patients had moderately to severely active disease, with a Clinical Activity Score of 3 or higher, a NOSPECS grade of 4 or higher, and a disease duration of less than 3 months. Anyone with other autoimmune diseases, uncontrolled infections, pregnancy or lactation was excluded from the study. Clinical symptoms, serum thyroxine, TRAb, thyroid ultrasound and orbital computed tomography formed the basis of the diagnosis. Using Ficoll-Paque density gradient centrifugation, PBMCs were isolated from about 9.4 ml of fresh peripheral blood. Total RNA was extracted using Trizol reagent, and RNA quality was checked on an Agilent 2100 Bioanalyzer.

This sequence was found in a woman aged 18 to 35 with Graves' ophthalmopathy. Donor details come from another sample of the same person, matched by shared clones. The chain is assembled from TRBV7-2 and TRBJ2-7; TRBD2 might be the D gene, on 6 matching bases. The sample comprised peripheral blood. Read as DNA, the sequence is TGTGCCAGCAGCCCCCAATCGTACGGGAGCTACGAGCAGTACTTC. It is translated as CASSPQSYGSYEQYF. Reference TRBV7-2 and TRBJ2-7 genes cover what lies past the CDR3, so the full variable domain is GAGVSQSPSNKVTEKGKDVELRCDPISGHTALYWYRQSLGQGLEFLIYFQGNSAPDKSGLPSDRFSAERTGGSVSTLTIQRTQQEDSAVYLCASSPQSYGSYEQYFGPGTRLTVT.